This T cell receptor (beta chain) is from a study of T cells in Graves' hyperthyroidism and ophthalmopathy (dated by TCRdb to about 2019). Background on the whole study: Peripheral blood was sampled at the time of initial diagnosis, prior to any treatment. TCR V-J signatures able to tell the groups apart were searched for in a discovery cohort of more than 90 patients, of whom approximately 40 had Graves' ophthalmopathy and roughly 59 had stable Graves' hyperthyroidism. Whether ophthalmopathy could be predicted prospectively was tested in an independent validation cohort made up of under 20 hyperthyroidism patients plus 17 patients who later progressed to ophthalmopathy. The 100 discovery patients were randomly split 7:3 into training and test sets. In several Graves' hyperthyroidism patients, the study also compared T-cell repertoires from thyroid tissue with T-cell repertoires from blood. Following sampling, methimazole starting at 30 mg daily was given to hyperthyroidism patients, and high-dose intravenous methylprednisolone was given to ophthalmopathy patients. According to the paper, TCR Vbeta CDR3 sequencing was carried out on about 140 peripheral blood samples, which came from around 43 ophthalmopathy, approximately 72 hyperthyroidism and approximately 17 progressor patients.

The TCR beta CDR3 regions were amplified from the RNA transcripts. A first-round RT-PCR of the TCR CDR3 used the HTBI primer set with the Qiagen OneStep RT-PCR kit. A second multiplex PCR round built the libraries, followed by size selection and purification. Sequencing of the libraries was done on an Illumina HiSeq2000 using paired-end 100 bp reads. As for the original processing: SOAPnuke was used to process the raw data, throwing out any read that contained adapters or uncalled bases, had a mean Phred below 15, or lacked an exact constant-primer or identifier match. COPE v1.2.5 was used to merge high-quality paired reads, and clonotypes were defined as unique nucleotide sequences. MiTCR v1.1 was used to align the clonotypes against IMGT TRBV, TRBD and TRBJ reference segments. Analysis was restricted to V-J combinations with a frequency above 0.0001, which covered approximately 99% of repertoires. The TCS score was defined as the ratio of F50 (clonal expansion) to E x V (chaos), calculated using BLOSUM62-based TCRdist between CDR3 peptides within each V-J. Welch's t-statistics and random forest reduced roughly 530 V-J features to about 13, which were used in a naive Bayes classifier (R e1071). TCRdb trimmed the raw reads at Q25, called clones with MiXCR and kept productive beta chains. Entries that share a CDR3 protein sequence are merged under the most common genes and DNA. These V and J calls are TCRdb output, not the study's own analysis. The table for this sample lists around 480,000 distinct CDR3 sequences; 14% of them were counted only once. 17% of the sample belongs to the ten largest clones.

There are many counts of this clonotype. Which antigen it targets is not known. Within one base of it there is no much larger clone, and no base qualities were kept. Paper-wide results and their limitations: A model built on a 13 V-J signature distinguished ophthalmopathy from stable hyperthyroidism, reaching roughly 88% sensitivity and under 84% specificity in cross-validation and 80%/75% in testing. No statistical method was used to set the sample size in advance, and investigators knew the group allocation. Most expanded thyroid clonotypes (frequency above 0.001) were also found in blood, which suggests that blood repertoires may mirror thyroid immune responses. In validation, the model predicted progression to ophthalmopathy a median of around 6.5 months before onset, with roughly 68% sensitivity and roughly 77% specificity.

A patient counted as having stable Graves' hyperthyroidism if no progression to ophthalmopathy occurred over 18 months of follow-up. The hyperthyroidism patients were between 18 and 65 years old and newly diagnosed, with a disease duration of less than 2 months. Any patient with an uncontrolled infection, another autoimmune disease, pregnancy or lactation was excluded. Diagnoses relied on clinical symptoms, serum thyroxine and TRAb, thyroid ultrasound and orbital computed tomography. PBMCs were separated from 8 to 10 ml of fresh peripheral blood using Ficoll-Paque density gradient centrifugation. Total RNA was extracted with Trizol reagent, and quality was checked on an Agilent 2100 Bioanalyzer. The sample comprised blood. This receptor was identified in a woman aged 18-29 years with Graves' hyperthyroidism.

The CDR3 is CASSYRLAGGPVPYEQYF. The nucleotide sequence reads as follows: TGTGCCAGCAGTTACCGACTAGCGGGAGGGCCGGTGCCCTACGAGCAGTACTTC. The V and J genes are TRBV6-5 and TRBJ2-7, with 14 bases aligning to TRBD2. V ends up 2 bases short and J 2 bases short, with an unmatched junction base count of 8. Based on the germline V gene, the CDR1 and CDR2 sequences are MNHEY and SVGAGI. Reading from cysteine to phenylalanine, the CDR3 counts 18 amino acids. Only CDR3 DNA is held: 54 bases, read in frame from base 1.